This is a list of T cell receptor beta chains from one sample in a study of graft-versus-host responses after intestinal transplantation. Clones were read by immunoSEQ multiplex PCR, and TCRdb kept only the in-frame ones, dropping some. The data show around 99,000 clones, with approximately 88% seen just once and less than 0.8% held by the top ten. Which antigens these TCRs recognize remains unknown. The specimen was unstimulated CD4+ T cells sorted from spleen or lymph node cells, collected before transplant. All receptors come from a human donor who was the organ donor for an intestinal transplant. The CDR3 runs from the conserved cysteine through the conserved F or W. A D gene is named only where the DNA matches it firmly. Clone sizes are given selectively: once, few, many, or a class where the clone is expanded.

cdr3_length j_call clone_size v_call d_call cdr3_nt cdr3_aa
15 TRBJ1-6 few TRBV5-1 - TGCGCCAGCAGCTTTGGAGGGGTACTCGGGTCACCCCTCCACTTT CASSFGGVLGSPLHF
15 TRBJ2-7 - TRBV5-4 TRBD1 TGTGCCAGCAGCAAGGGACAGGGGGAAATTCGCGAGCAGTACTTC CASSKGQGEIREQYF
13 TRBJ1-2 - TRBV2 - TGTGCCAGCAGTGACAGTGGCAACTATGGCTACACCTTC CASSDSGNYGYTF
15 TRBJ2-5 - TRBV5-1 TRBD1 TGCGCCAGCAGCTTGAAAGGGGGCGTTCAAGAGACCCAGTACTTC CASSLKGGVQETQYF
14 TRBJ2-7 - TRBV9 - TGTGCCAGCAGCGCGGGAGTAGGGTCCTACGAGCAGTACTTC CASSAGVGSYEQYF
13 TRBJ1-3 - TRBV6-6 - TGTGCCAGCAGTTCCCACTCTGGAAACACCATATATTTT CASSSHSGNTIYF
12 TRBJ1-1 - TRBV29-1 - TGCAGCGTAGGTTTACAAAGCACTGAAGCTTTCTTT CSVGLQSTEAFF
14 TRBJ2-3 - TRBV2 - TGTGCCAGCAGATGGCAGGGGCACACAGATACGCAGTATTTT CASRWQGHTDTQYF
15 TRBJ1-6 - TRBV5-4 TRBD1 TGTGCCAGCAGCCGAGAGACAGGGCGAGAGTCACCCCTCCACTTT CASSRETGRESPLHF
18 TRBJ2-3 - TRBV19 TRBD1 TGTGCCAGTAGAACATACCAGGGACAGGGGACAGGCACAGATACGCAGTATTTT CASRTYQGQGTGTDTQYF
16 TRBJ1-5 - TRBV13 - TGTGCCAGCAGCTTATCTGGGGGACTAGGTAATCAGCCCCAGCATTTT CASSLSGGLGNQPQHF
15 TRBJ1-5 - TRBV19 - TGTGCCAGCAGACAAGAATGGATTCACGATCAGCCCCAGCATTTT CASRQEWIHDQPQHF
16 TRBJ2-2 medium-sized TRBV7-9 - TGTGCCAGCAGCCCACCAGCGTCTGGGGCCACCGGGGAGCTGTTTTTT CASSPPASGATGELFF
14 TRBJ2-7 - TRBV11-2 - TGTGCCAGCAGCCGCTCGAAGGGCGGTTACGAGCAGTACTTC CASSRSKGGYEQYF
15 TRBJ1-1 - TRBV7-9 - TGTGCCAGCAGCTTAGGGTCCGGGCAGGGCGGGGAAGCTTTCTTT CASSLGSGQGGEAFF
15 TRBJ1-2 - TRBV6-1 - TGTGCCAGCACTCAAACCCCTGGACAGAGCTATGGCTACACCTTC CASTQTPGQSYGYTF
20 TRBJ2-1 - TRBV4-2 TRBD2 TGTGCCAGCAGCCCTACCCTTGGGCCTAGCGGGGGGAGCTCCTACAATGAGCAGTTCTTC CASSPTLGPSGGSSYNEQFF
16 TRBJ2-3 - TRBV6-6 TRBD2 TGTGCCAGCGGGGGGAGCGGGGGGACAAGCACAGATACGCAGTATTTT CASGGSGGTSTDTQYF
13 TRBJ2-7 - TRBV6-1 - TGTGCCAGCAGTTGGACGTTCGGGGCCGAGCAGTACTTC CASSWTFGAEQYF
15 TRBJ2-7 - TRBV7-7 TRBD1 TGTGCTAGCAGCCCGGGACAGGGGCCCACCTACGAGCAGTACTTC CASSPGQGPTYEQYF
13 TRBJ1-3 - TRBV18 - TGTGCCAGCTCACCGGGGACTGGAAACACCATATATTTT CASSPGTGNTIYF
14 TRBJ2-3 few TRBV7-9 - TGTGCCAGCAGCTTAGACAGGGTATCAGATACGCAGTATTTT CASSLDRVSDTQYF
20 TRBJ2-7 - TRBV11-3 - TGTGCCAGCAGCTTAGGCCAACATTGGGGTCCGTTCGGAACCGGCGACGAGCAGTACTTC CASSLGQHWGPFGTGDEQYF
15 TRBJ1-1 - TRBV19 TRBD1 TGTGCCAGTAGCTTCTTCAGACAGGGTGAAACTGAAGCTTTCTTT CASSFFRQGETEAFF
16 TRBJ2-6 - TRBV19 TRBD2 TGTGCCAGTAGTACGCAGGCGGGGGCTGGGGCCAACGTCCTGACTTTC CASSTQAGAGANVLTF
15 TRBJ2-5 - TRBV27 - TGTGCCAGCAGTTTATATGGCAGGGGAGGGGAGACCCAGTACTTC CASSLYGRGGETQYF
14 TRBJ1-3 - TRBV19 - TGTGCCAGTAGAACAGGGAGCTCTGGAAACACCATATATTTT CASRTGSSGNTIYF
12 TRBJ1-6 - TRBV11-2 - TGTGCCAGCAGCCGTGGGGATTCACCCCTCCACTTT CASSRGDSPLHF